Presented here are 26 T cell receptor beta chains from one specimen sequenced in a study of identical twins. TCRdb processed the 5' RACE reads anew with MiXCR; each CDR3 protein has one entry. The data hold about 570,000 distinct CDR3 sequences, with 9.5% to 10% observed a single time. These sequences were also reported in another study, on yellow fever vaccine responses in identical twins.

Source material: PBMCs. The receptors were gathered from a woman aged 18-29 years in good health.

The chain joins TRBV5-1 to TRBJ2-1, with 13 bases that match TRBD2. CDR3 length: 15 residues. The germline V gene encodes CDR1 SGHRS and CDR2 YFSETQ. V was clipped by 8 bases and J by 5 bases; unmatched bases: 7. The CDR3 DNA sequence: TGCGCCAGTGCACCGGGACTAGCGGGACACAATGAGCAGTTCTTC. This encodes CASAPGLAGHNEQFF.

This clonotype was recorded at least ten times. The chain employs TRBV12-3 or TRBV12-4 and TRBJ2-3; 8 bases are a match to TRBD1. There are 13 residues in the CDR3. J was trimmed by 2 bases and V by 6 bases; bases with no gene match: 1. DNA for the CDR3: TGTGCCAGCAGGACAGGGGTCACAGATACGCAGTATTTT. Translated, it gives CASRTGVTDTQYF.

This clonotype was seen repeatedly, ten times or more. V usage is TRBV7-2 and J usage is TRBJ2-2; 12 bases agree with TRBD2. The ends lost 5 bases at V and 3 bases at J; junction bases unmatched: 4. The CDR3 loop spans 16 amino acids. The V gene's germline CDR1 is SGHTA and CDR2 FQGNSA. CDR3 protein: CASSNGLAGHTGELFF. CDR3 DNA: TGTGCCAGCAGCAACGGACTAGCGGGGCACACCGGGGAGCTGTTTTTT.

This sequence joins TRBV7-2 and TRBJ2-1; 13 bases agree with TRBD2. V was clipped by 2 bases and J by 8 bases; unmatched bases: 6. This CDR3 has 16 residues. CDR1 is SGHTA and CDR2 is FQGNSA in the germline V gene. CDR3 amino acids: CASSLSLAGGGYEQFF. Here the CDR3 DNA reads TGTGCCAGCAGCTTATCACTAGCGGGAGGGGGGTATGAGCAGTTCTTC.

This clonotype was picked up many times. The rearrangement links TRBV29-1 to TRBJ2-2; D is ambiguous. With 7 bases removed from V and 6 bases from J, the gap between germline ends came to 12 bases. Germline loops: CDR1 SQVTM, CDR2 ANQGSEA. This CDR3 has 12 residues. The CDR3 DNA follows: TGCAGCGCTACAAGTGGGGCCGGGGAGCTGTTTTTT. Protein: CSATSGAGELFF.

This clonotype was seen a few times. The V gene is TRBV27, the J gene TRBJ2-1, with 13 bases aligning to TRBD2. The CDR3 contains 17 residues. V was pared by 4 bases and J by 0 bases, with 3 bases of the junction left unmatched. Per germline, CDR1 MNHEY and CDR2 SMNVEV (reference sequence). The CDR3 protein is CASSSRTSGSSYNEQFF. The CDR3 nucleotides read TGTGCCAGCAGTTCGCGGACTAGCGGGAGCTCCTACAATGAGCAGTTCTTC.

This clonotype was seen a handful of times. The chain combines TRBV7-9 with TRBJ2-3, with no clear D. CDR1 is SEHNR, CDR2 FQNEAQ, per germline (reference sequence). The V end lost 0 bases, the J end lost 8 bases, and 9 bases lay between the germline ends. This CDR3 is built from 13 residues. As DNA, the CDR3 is TGTGCCAGCAGCTTAGCCGGAGAAGGTACGCAGTATTTT. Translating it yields CASSLAGEGTQYF.

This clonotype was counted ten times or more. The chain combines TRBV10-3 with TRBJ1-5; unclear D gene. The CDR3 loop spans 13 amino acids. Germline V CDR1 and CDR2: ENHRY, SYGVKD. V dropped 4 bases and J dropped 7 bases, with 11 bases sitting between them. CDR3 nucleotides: TGTGCCATCAGTGTCGCGGTTGACCAGCCCCAGCATTTT. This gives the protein CAISVAVDQPQHF.

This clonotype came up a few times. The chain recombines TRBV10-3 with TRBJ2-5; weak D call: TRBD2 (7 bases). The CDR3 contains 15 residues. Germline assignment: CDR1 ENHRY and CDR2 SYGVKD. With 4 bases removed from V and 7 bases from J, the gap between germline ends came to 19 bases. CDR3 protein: CAISGGRGGDATQYF. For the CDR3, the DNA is TGTGCCATCAGTGGGGGTAGGGGGGGGGACGCGACCCAGTACTTC.

CDR3 DNA: TGTGCCAGTAGGCTAGCGGCGACCATAGCGCAGTATTTT. It codes for CASRLAATIAQYF. The J gene is TRBJ2-3, the V gene TRBV11-3, with TRBD2 identical over 7 bases. J lost 10 bases, V lost 9 bases, and 13 bases had no gene match. This CDR3 is 13 amino acids long. Germline values: CDR1 SGHNT, CDR2 YENEEA.

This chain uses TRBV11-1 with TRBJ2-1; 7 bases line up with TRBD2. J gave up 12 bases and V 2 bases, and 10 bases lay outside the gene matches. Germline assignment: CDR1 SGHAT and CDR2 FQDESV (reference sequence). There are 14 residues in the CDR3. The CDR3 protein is CASSLTTSPVGQFF. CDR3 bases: TGTGCCAGCAGCTTAACGACTAGCCCGGTCGGGCAGTTCTTC.

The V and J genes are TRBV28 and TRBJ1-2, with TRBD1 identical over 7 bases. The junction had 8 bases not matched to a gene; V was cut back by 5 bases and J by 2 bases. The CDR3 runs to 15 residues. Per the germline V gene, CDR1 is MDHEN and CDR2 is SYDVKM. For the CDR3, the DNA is TGTGCCAGCAGTATAACACAGGGGTTCAACTATGGCTACACCTTC. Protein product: CASSITQGFNYGYTF.

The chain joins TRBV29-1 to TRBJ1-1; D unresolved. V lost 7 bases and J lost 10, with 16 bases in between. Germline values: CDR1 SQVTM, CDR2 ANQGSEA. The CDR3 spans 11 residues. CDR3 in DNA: TGCAGCGCCCTGGACCAAGGATTAGCTTTCTTT. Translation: CSALDQGLAFF.

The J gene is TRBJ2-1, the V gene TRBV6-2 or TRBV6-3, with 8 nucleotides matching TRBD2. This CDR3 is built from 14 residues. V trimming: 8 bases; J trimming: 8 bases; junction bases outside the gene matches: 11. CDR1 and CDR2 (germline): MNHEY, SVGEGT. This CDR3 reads CASVPGLVSHEQFF. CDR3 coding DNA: TGTGCCAGCGTCCCGGGACTAGTGAGCCATGAGCAGTTCTTC.

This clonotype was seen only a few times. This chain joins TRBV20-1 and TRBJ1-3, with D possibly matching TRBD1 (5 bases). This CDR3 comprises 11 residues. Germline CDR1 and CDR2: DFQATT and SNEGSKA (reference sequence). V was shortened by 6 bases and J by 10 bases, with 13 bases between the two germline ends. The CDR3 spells CSARTEGTIYF. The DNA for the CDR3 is TGCAGTGCCCGGACGGAGGGGACCATATATTTT.

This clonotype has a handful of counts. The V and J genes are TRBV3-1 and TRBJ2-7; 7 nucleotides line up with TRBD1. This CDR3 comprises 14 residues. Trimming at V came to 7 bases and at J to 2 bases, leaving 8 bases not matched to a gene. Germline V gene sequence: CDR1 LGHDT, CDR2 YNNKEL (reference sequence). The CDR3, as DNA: TGTGCCAGCACACCGTCGGGACAGACCTACGAGCAGTACTTC. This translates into CASTPSGQTYEQYF.

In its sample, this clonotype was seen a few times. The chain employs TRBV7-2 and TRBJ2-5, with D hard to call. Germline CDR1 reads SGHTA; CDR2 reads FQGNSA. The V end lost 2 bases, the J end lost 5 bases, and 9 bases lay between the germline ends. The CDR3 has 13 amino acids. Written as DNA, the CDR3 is TGTGCCAGCAGCTTAAGGCGACGGGAGACCCAGTACTTC. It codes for CASSLRRRETQYF.

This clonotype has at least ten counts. The CDR3 loop reads CASSPTGRVGTEAFF. For the CDR3, the DNA is TGTGCCAGCAGCCCGACAGGGAGAGTGGGCACTGAAGCTTTCTTT. This sequence joins TRBV12-3 or TRBV12-4 and TRBJ1-1; 7 positions match TRBD1. Trimming at V came to 6 bases and at J to 4 bases, leaving 11 bases not matched to a gene. The CDR3 sequence is 15 residues long.

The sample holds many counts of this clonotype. CDR3 DNA sequence: TGTGCCAGCAATCATGTTCGCGGCAGGGTCGGCTACACCTTC. Protein sequence: CASNHVRGRVGYTF. The chain carries TRBV7-9 and TRBJ1-2, with D possibly being TRBD1 (5 bases). Trimming shortened V by 7 bases and J by 8 bases, and 20 bases separated the two germline ends. Germline loops: CDR1 SEHNR, CDR2 FQNEAQ (reference sequence). The CDR3 is 14 residues long.

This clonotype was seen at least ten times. The DNA for the CDR3 is TGTGCCAGCAGTGGCAGGGTTAGCTATGGCTACACCTTC. This gives the protein CASSGRVSYGYTF. The chain couples TRBV6-1 to TRBJ1-2, with D tentatively TRBD1 (5 bases). Per germline, CDR1 MNHNS and CDR2 SASEGT. The length of the CDR3 is 13 residues. Between the trimmed V and J ends, which lost 4 bases and 4 bases, there was a span of 10 bases.

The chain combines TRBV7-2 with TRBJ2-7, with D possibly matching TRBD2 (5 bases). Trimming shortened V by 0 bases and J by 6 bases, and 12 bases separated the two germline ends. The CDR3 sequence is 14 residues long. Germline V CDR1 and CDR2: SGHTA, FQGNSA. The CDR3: CASSLAEVAGEQYF. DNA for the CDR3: TGTGCCAGCAGCTTAGCGGAAGTGGCGGGCGAGCAGTACTTC.

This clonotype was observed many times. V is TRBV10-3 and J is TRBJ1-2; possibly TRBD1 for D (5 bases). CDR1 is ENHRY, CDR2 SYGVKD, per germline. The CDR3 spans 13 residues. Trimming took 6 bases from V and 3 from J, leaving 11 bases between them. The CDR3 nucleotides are TGTGCCATCAGCCCGGAGGGGCACTATGGCTACACCTTC. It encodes CAISPEGHYGYTF.

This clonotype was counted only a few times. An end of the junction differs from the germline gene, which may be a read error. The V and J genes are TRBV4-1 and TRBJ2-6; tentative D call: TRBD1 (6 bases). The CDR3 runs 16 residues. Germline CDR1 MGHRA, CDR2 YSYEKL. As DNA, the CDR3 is TGCGCCAGCAGCCAACGGTCAGGGGCCGGGGCCAATGTCCTGACTTTC. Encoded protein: CASSQRSGAGANVLTF.

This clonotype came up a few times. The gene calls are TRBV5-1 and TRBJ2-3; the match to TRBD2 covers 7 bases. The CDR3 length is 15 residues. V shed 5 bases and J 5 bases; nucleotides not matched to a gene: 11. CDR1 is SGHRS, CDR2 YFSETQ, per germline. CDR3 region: CASRGGVGLRDTQYF. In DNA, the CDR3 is TGCGCCAGCAGGGGAGGGGTGGGGCTCCGAGATACGCAGTATTTT. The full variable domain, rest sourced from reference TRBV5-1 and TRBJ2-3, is KAGVTQTPRYLIKTRGQQVTLSCSPISGHRSVSWYQQTPGQGLQFLFEYFSETQRNKGNFPGRFSGRQFSNSRSEMNVSTLELGDSALYLCASRGGVGLRDTQYFGPGTRLTVL.

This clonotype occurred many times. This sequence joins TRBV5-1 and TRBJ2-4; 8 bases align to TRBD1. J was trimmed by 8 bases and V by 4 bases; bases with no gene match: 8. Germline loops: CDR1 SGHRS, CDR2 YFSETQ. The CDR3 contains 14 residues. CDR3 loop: CASSRTGGWDIQYF. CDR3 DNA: TGCGCCAGCAGCCGTACAGGGGGATGGGACATTCAGTACTTC.

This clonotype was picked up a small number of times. The CDR3 nucleotides read TGTGCCAGCAGCTTAGATATTGGACAGGGGGCTGATACGCAGTATTTT. It translates to CASSLDIGQGADTQYF. The chain combines TRBV11-2 with TRBJ2-3, with 11 bases matching TRBD1. Germline V gives CDR1 SGHAT, CDR2 FQNNGV. The CDR3 is 16 residues long. V shed 0 bases and J 6 bases; nucleotides not matched to a gene: 5.